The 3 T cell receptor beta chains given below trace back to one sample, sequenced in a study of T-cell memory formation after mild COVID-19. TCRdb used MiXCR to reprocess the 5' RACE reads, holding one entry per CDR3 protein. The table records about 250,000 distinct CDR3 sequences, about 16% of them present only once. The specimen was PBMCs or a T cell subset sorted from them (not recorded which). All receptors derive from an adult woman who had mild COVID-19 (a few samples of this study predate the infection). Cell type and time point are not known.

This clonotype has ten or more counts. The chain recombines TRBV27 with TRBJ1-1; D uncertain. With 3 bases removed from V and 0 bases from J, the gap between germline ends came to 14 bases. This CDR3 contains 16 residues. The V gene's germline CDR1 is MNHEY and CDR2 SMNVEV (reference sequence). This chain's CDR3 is CASSLKGLRMNTEAFF. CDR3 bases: TGTGCCAGCAGTTTGAAAGGTTTGCGCATGAACACTGAAGCTTTCTTT.

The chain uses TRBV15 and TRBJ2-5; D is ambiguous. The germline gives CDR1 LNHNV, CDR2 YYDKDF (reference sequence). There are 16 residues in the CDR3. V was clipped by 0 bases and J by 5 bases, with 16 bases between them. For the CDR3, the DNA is TGTGCCACCAGCAGAGATGGATCAACTCTGGGGGAGACCCAGTACTTC. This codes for CATSRDGSTLGETQYF. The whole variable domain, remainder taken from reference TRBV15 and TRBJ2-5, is DAMVIQNPRYQVTQFGKPVTLSCSQTLNHNVMYWYQQKSSQAPKLLFHYYDKDFNNEADTPDNFQSRRPNTSFCFLDIRSPGLGDTAMYLCATSRDGSTLGETQYFGPGTRLLVL.

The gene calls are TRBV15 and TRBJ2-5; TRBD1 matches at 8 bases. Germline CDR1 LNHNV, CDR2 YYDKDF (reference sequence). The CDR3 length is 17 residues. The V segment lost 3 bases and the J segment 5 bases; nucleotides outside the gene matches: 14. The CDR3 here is CATSSDRGRGPWETQYF. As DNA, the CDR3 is TGTGCCACCAGCAGCGATCGTGGCAGGGGGCCTTGGGAGACCCAGTACTTC.